Presented here are 12 T cell receptor beta chains from one specimen sequenced in a study of cytomegalovirus exposure and HLA in healthy donors. Primers included in the PCR were 60 Vbeta and 13 Jbeta primers. Only in-frame clones appear in the TCRdb table, and some are missing; sequencing was by immunoSEQ multiplex PCR. The sample gives under 250,000 clones, 82% of which show up once; 2.5% to 3.5% is in the top ten. The sequenced material came from PBMCs. These receptors were obtained from a woman aged 40 to 55 in good health and CMV-seronegative.

V gene TRBV7-8 combines with J gene TRBJ1-1; TRBD1 aligns across 8 bases. Germline V gene data show CDR1 as SGHVS and CDR2 as FQNEAQ. The CDR3 covers 16 residues. Trimming removed 1 base from V and 5 bases from J; junction bases left unmatched: 9. CDR3 sequence (DNA): TGTGCCAGCAGCTTAGTGGGCAGGGGGCGCGTAACTGAAGCTTTCTTT. This codes for CASSLVGRGRVTEAFF.

The chain couples TRBV29-1 to TRBJ2-6, with D uncertain. The CDR3 contains 13 residues. The V gene's germline CDR1 is SQVTM and CDR2 ANQGSEA. Trimming shortened V by 7 bases and J by 1 base, and 8 bases separated the two germline ends. CDR3 DNA sequence: TGCAGCGCACAGCAATCTGGGGCCAACGTCCTGACTTTC. This codes for CSAQQSGANVLTF. Based on the CDR3 plus reference TRBV29-1 and TRBJ2-6, the full variable domain is SAVISQKPSRDICQRGTSLTIQCQVDSQVTMMFWYRQQPGQSLTLIATANQGSEATYESGFVIDKFPISRPNLTFSTLTVSNMSPEDSSIYLCSAQQSGANVLTFGAGSRLTVL.

Concerning this clone itself: This specimen includes other DNA sequences encoding the same CDR3. This sequence joins TRBV27 and TRBJ2-2; D perhaps matches TRBD1 (5 bases). Germline loops: CDR1 MNHEY, CDR2 SMNVEV (reference sequence). The CDR3 is made up of 13 amino acids. V was pared by 5 bases and J by 4 bases, with 8 bases between. Written as DNA, the CDR3 is TGTGCCAGCAGTCCTCAGGGCACCGGGGAGCTGTTTTTT. This codes for CASSPQGTGELFF.

The chain recombines TRBV5-1 with TRBJ1-1, with D perhaps TRBD1 (5 bases). Trimming left V 0 bases short and J 2 bases short, with 14 bases between. The germline CDR1 and CDR2 sequences are SGHRS and YFSETQ. This CDR3 is 16 amino acids long. The CDR3 spells CASSLVPGLLNTEAFF. In DNA form, the CDR3 reads TGCGCCAGCAGCTTGGTCCCGGGACTTTTAAACACTGAAGCTTTCTTT.

This rearrangement joins TRBV27 to TRBJ2-3; 7 bases line up with TRBD2. V lost 4 bases to trimming and J lost 3 bases; unmatched junction nucleotides: 16. This CDR3 region has 18 residues. The V gene's germline CDR1 is MNHEY and CDR2 SMNVEV (reference sequence). The CDR3 nucleotides are TGTGCCAGCAGTTCCCGGGTGGGGGGGAGGTATGTAACAGATACGCAGTATTTT. It encodes CASSSRVGGRYVTDTQYF.

This clone has a single count. A junction boundary mismatches the germline segment, possibly from a read error. This sequence joins TRBV28 and TRBJ2-7, with 7 bases lining up with TRBD1. The germline gives CDR1 MDHEN, CDR2 SYDVKM. The CDR3 has 15 residues. This CDR3 reads CASREQGWTSDEQYF. CDR3 DNA: TGTGCCAGCAGAGAACAGGGGTGGACCTCCGACGAGCAGTACTTC. The whole variable domain, remainder taken from reference TRBV28 and TRBJ2-7, is DVKVTQSSRYLVKRTGEKVFLECVQDMDHENMFWYRQDPGLGLRLIYFSYDVKMKEKGDIPEGYSVSREKKERFSLILESASTNQTSMYLCASREQGWTSDEQYFGPGTRLTVT.

This rearrangement joins TRBV5-4 to TRBJ2-1; 11 bases align to TRBD2. Germline V gives CDR1 SGHNT, CDR2 YYREEE (reference sequence). CDR3 length equals 15 residues. V dropped 4 bases and J dropped 7; count of bases not matched to a gene: 7. CDR3 sequence reads: CASSRDSGRGNEQFF. The CDR3 DNA reads as TGTGCCAGCAGCCGGGATAGCGGGAGGGGGAATGAGCAGTTCTTC.

The gene calls are TRBV5-1 and TRBJ2-5; weak D call: TRBD2 (5 bases). The V end was cut by 3 bases, the J end by 0 bases, with 12 bases between. This CDR3 has 15 residues. Per the germline V gene, CDR1 is SGHRS and CDR2 is YFSETQ. The CDR3 region is CASSSEGRNQETQYF. In nucleotides, the CDR3 is TGCGCCAGCAGCTCTGAGGGCAGAAACCAAGAGACCCAGTACTTC.

The V call is TRBV5-4, the J call TRBJ2-7; 7 bases map to TRBD2. CDR1 is SGHNT, CDR2 YYREEE, per germline (reference sequence). This CDR3 contains 14 residues. V gave up 4 bases and J gave up 2 bases; unmatched junction bases: 6. CDR3 sequence: CASSPRGGAYEQYF. The CDR3 coding sequence is TGTGCCAGCAGCCCGCGGGGAGGGGCCTACGAGCAGTACTTC. The full variable domain, completed using reference TRBV5-4 and TRBJ2-7, is ETGVTQSPTHLIKTRGQQVTLRCSSQSGHNTVSWYQQALGQGPQFIFQYYREEENGRGNFPPRFSGLQFPNYSSELNVNALELDDSALYLCASSPRGGAYEQYFGPGTRLTVT.

The rearrangement uses TRBV2 and TRBJ2-5; maybe TRBD2 (6 bases). The germline V gene has CDR1 SNHLY and CDR2 FYNNEI. The CDR3 sequence is 12 residues long. The ends were cut back, 8 bases at V and 2 bases at J, with 9 bases in the middle. This CDR3 reads CASRDLQETQYF. The CDR3 DNA reads as TGTGCCAGCCGGGACTTACAAGAGACCCAGTACTTC.

V usage is TRBV5-1 and J usage is TRBJ1-1, with D perhaps TRBD1 (5 bases). Germline V gene lookup returns CDR1 SGHRS and CDR2 YFSETQ. The CDR3 sequence is 15 residues long. The germline V and J ends were trimmed by 2 bases and 3 bases, with 14 bases remaining between them. The CDR3 DNA sequence: TGCGCCAGCAGCTTTGCGCGCGGGGGGGACACTGAAGCTTTCTTT. Its translation: CASSFARGGDTEAFF.

This clone turned up a few times. This rearrangement joins TRBV6-5 to TRBJ2-2; 7 nucleotides match TRBD1. The V segment lost 5 bases and the J segment 3 bases; nucleotides outside the gene matches: 0. Per germline, CDR1 MNHEY and CDR2 SVGAGI. The CDR3 has 13 amino acids. CDR3 sequence (DNA): TGTGCCAGCAGTGACAGGGACACCGGGGAGCTGTTTTTT. This translates into CASSDRDTGELFF.